This T cell receptor beta chain was sequenced during a study of T cells expressing NK-cell markers. Study at large: Seropositivity for HCMV was found in seven of the eight sequenced donors, with one seronegative.

TCRdb reanalyzed the 5' RACE reads and collapses them to one entry per CDR3 protein, without DNA. This repertoire includes 400,000 or so distinct CDR3 sequences. This clonotype was sampled from a woman aged 50 to 65 in good health. Sequenced: blood T cells: a sorted CD56 or NKG2C T cell subset, CD4+ or CD8+ T cells, or bulk PBMC T cells (not recorded which).

The CDR3 protein is CASSLEAGSYNSPLHF. This chain uses TRBV7-9 with TRBJ1-6. Germline V gene sequence: CDR1 SEHNR, CDR2 FQNEAQ (reference sequence). This CDR3 is built from 16 residues. Full variable domain (remainder filled in from reference TRBV7-9 and TRBJ1-6): DTGVSQNPRHKITKRGQNVTFRCDPISEHNRLYWYRQTLGQGPEFLTYFQNEAQLEKSRLLSDRFSAERPKGSFSTLEIQRTEQGDSAMYLCASSLEAGSYNSPLHFGNGTRLTVT.